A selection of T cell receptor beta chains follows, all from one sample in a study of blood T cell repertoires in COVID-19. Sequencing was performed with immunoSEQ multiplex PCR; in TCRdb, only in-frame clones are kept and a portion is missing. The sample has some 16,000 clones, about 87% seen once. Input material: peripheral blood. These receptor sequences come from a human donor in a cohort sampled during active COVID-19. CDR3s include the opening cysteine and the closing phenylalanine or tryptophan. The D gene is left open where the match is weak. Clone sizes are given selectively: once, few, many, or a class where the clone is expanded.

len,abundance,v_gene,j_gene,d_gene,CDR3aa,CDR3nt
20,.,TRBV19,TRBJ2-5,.,CASSISGPGLAGGMMETQYF,.
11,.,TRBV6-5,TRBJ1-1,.,CASTGGIEAFF,TGTGCCAGCACCGGGGGAATTGAAGCTTTCTTT
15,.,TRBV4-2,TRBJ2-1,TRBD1,CASSRGTERYNEQFF,TGTGCCAGCAGCCGGGGGACAGAGAGGTACAATGAGCAGTTCTTC
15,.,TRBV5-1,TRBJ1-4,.,CASSMIGTTNEKLFF,TGCGCCAGCAGCATGATTGGGACTACTAATGAAAAACTGTTTTTT
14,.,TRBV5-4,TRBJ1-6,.,CASSLDRDNSPLHF,TGTGCCAGCAGCTTGGACAGGGATAATTCACCCCTCCACTTT
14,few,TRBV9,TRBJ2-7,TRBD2,CASSVGLAGDEQYF,TGTGCCAGCAGCGTAGGACTAGCGGGCGACGAGCAGTACTTC
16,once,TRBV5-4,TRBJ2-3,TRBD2,CASSHPTSGGPDTQYF,TGTGCCAGCAGCCACCCGACTAGCGGGGGTCCAGATACGCAGTATTTT
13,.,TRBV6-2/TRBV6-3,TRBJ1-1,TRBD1,CASSSEDRPRAFF,TGTGCCAGCAGTTCAGAGGACAGGCCCAGAGCTTTCTTT
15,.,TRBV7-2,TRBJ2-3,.,CASSLRRGLTDTQYF,TGTGCCAGCAGCTTAAGGCGGGGGCTCACAGATACGCAGTATTTT
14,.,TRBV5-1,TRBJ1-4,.,CASSLGGPEEKLFF,TGCGCCAGCAGCTTGGGGGGGCCCGAGGAAAAACTGTTTTTT
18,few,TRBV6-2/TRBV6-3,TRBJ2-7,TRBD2,CASSIPRVGGVNSYEQYF,TGTGCCAGCAGCATCCCCCGAGTGGGGGGGGTAAACTCCTACGAGCAGTACTTC
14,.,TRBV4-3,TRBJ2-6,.,CASSQGVGANVLTF,TGCGCCAGCAGCCAGGGCGTAGGGGCCAACGTCCTGACTTTC
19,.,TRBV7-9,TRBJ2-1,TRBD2,CASSPSPTSGVRGGYEQFF,TGTGCCAGCAGCCCCTCCCCGACTAGCGGGGTGCGGGGGGGTTATGAGCAGTTCTTC
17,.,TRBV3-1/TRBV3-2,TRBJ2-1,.,CASRRGSGLGGYNEQFF,TGTGCCAGCAGGCGGGGGTCAGGACTAGGGGGATACAATGAGCAGTTCTTC
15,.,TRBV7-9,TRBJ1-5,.,CASSLGGLVNQPQHF,TGTGCCAGCAGCTTAGGTGGCCTTGTCAATCAGCCCCAGCATTTT